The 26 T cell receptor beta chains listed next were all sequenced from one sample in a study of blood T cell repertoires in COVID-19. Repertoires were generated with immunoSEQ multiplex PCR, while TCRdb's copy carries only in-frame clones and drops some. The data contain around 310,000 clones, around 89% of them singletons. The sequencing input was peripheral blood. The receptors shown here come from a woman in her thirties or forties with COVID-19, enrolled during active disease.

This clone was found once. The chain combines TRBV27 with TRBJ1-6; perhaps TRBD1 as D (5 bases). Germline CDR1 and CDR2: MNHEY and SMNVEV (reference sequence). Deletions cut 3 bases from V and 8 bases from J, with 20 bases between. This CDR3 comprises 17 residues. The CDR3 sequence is CASSLWGRGRADSPLHF. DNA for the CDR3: TGTGCCAGCAGTTTGTGGGGCCGAGGCAGGGCTGATTCACCCCTCCACTTT.

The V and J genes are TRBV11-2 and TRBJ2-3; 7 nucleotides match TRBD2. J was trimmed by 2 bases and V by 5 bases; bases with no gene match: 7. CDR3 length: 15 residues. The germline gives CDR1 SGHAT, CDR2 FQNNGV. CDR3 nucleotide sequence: TGTGCCAGCAGCCTGAGGAGCGGGATCACAGATACGCAGTATTTT. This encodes CASSLRSGITDTQYF.

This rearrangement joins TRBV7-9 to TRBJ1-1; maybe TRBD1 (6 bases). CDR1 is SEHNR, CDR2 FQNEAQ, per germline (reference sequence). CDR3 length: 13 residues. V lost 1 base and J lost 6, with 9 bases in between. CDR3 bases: TGTGCCAGCAGCTTAGGAGGGGGTCCTGAAGCTTTCTTT. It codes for CASSLGGGPEAFF.

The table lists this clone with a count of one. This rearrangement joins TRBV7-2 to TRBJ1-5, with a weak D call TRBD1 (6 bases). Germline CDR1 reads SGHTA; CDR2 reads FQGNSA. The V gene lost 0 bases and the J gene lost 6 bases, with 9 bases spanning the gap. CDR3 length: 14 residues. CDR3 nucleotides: TGTGCCAGCAGCTTAGCCAGGGGAGCTCAGCCCCAGCATTTT. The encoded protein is CASSLARGAQPQHF.

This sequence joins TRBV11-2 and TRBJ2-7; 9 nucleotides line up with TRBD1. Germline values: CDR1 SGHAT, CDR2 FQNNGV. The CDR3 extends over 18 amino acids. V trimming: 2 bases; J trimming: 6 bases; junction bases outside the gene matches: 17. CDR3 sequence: CASSLNFRGRDRVPEQYF. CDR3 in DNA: TGTGCCAGCAGCTTAAACTTTCGGGGTCGGGACAGGGTACCCGAGCAGTACTTC.

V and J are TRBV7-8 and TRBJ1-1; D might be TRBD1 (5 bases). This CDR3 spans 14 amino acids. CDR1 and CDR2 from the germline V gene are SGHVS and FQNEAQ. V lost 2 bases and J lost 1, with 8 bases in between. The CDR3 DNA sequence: TGTGCCAGCAGCTTAAGGCAGGGGAACACTGAAGCTTTCTTT. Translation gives CASSLRQGNTEAFF.

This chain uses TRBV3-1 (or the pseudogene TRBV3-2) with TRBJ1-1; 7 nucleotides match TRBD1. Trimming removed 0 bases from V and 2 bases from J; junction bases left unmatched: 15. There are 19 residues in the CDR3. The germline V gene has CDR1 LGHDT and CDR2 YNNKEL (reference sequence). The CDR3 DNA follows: TGTGCCAGCAGCCAAGATCCCCATTATACCGGGACAGATAACACTGAAGCTTTCTTT. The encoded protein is CASSQDPHYTGTDNTEAFF.

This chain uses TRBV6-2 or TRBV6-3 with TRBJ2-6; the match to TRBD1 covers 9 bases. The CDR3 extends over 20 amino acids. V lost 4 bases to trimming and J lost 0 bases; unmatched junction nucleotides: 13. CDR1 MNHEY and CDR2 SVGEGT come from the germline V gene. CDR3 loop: CASSSLSRGQGTSGANVLTF. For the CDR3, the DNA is TGTGCCAGCAGTTCCCTTAGCAGGGGACAGGGTACCTCTGGGGCCAACGTCCTGACTTTC.

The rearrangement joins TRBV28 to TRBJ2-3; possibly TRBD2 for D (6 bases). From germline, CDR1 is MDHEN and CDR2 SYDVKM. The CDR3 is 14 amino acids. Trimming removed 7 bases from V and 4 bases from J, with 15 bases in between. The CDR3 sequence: CASTSGGAADTQYF. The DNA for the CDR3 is TGTGCCAGCACTTCGGGCGGGGCGGCAGATACGCAGTATTTT.

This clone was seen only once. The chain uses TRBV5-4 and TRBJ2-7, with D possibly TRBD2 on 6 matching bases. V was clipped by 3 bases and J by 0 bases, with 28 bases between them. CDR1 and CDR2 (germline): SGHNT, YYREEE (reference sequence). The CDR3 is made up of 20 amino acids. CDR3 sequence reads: CASSSGVALAGSRSSYEQYF. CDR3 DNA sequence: TGTGCCAGCAGCTCGGGTGTGGCACTAGCCGGGTCTCGGAGCTCCTACGAGCAGTACTTC.

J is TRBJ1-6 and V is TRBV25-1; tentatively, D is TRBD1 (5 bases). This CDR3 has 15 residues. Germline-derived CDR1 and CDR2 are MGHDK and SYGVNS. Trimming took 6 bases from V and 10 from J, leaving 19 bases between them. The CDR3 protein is CASRKDTPSPSPLHF. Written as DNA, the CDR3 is TGTGCCAGCAGGAAGGACACGCCGAGTCCGTCACCCCTCCACTTT.

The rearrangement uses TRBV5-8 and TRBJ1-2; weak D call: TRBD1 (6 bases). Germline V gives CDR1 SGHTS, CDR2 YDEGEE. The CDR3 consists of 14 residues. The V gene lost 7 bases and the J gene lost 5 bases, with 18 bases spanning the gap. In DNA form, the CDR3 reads TGTGCCAGCCGGACGGGGGGCCAGCTTTATGGCTACACCTTC. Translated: CASRTGGQLYGYTF.

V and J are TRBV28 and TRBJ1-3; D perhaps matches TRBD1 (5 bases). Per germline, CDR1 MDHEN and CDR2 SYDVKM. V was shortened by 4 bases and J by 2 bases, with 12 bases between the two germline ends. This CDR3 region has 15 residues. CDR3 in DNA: TGTGCCAGCAGTTCCCCGGACACCGCTGGAAACACCATATATTTT. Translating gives CASSSPDTAGNTIYF.

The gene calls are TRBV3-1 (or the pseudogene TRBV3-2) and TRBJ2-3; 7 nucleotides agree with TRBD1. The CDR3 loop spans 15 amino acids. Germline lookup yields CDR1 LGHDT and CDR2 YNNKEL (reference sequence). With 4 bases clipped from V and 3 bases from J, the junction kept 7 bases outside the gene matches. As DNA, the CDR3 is TGTGCCAGCAGCCGAATACAGGGGACGACAGATACGCAGTATTTT. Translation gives CASSRIQGTTDTQYF.

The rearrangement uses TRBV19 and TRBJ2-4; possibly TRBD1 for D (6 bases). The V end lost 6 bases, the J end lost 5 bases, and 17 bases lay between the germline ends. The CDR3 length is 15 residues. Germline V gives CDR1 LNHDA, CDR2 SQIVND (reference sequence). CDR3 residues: CASRTQGIGQNIQYF. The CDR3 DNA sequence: TGTGCCAGTAGGACACAGGGTATTGGCCAAAACATTCAGTACTTC.

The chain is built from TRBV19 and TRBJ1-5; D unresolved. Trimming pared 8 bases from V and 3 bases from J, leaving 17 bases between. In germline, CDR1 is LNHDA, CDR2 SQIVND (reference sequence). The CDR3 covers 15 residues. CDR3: CASREPGSPNQPQHF. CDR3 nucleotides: TGTGCCAGTCGGGAACCGGGCTCCCCCAATCAGCCCCAGCATTTT.

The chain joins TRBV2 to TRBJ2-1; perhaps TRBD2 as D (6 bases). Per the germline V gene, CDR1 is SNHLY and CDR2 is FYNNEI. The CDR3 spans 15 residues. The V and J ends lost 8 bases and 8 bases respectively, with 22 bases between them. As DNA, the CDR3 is TGTGCCAGCTCATCGGGGCCGGGGGTAGCCGATGAGCAGTTCTTC. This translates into CASSSGPGVADEQFF. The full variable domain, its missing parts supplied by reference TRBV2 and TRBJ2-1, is EPEVTQTPSHQVTQMGQEVILRCVPISNHLYFYWYRQILGQKVEFLVSFYNNEISEKSEIFDDQFSVERPDGSNFTLKIRSTKLEDSAMYFCASSSGPGVADEQFFGPGTRLTVL.

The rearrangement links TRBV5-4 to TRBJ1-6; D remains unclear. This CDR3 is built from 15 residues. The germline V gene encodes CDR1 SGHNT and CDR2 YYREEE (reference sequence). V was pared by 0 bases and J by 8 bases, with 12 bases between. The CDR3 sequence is CASSLEGDSYSPLHF. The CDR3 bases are TGTGCCAGCAGCTTGGAGGGAGACTCCTATTCACCCCTCCACTTT.

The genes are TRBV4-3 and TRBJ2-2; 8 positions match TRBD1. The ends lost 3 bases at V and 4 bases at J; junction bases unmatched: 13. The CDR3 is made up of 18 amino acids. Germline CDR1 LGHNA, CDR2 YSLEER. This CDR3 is CASSHTIRTGSITGELFF. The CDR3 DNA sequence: TGCGCCAGCAGCCACACCATTCGGACAGGGAGCATCACCGGGGAGCTGTTTTTT.

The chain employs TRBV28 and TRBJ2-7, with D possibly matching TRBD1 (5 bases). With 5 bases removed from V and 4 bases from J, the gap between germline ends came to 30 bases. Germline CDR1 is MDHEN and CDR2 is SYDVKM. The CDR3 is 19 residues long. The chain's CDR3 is CASSPTAAGPVGIQYEQYF. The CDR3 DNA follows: TGTGCCAGCAGTCCCACGGCGGCAGGGCCTGTTGGGATCCAGTACGAGCAGTACTTC.

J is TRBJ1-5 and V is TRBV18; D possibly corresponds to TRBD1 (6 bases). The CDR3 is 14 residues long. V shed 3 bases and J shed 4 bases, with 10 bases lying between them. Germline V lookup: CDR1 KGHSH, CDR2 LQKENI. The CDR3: CASSPAGANQPQHF. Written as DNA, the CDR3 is TGTGCCAGCTCACCGGCAGGGGCGAATCAGCCCCAGCATTTT.

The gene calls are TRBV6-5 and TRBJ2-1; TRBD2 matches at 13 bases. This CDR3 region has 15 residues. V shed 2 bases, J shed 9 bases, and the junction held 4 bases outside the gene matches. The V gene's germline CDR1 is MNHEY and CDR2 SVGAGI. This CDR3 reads CASSYQLAGGGEQFF. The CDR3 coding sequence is TGTGCCAGCAGTTACCAACTAGCGGGGGGGGGTGAGCAGTTCTTC.

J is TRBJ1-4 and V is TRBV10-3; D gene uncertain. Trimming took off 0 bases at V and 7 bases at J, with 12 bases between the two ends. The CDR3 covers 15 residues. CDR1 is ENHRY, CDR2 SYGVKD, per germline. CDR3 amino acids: CAISESGVGGEKLFF. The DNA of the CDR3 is TGTGCCATCAGTGAGTCCGGCGTGGGAGGTGAAAAACTGTTTTTT.

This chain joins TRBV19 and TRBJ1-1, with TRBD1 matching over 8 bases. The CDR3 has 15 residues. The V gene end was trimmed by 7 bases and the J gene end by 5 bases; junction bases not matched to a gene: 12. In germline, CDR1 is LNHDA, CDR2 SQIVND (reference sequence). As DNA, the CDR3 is TGTGCCAGTACCTGGGGGACAGGAGCGAGGACTGAAGCTTTCTTT. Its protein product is CASTWGTGARTEAFF.

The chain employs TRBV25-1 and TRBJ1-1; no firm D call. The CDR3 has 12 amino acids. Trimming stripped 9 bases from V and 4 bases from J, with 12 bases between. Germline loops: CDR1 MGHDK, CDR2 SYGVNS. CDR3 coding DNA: TGTGCCAGTCAGGTAGGGAGCACTGAAGCTTTCTTT. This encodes CASQVGSTEAFF.

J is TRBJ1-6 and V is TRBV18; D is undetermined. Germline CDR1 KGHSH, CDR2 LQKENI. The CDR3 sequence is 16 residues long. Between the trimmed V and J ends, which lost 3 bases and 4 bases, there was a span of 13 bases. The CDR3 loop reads CASSPGSRRYNSPLHF. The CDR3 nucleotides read TGTGCCAGCTCACCGGGAAGTAGGAGGTATAATTCACCCCTCCACTTT.